Each of the 30 T cell receptor beta chains below was sequenced from the same sample in a study of CD8 T cells in Susac syndrome. About 0.5 to 1 ug RNA was reverse transcribed with random hexamers. In TCRdb, the immunoSEQ multiplex PCR reads were re-called with MiXCR into one record per CDR3 protein. Here the sample spans 150,000 to 250,000 distinct CDR3 sequences, around 96% being singletons. Specimen: CD4+ T cells from PBMCs. The origin of the receptors is a human donor with multiple sclerosis.

This chain uses TRBV2 with TRBJ2-7; D remains unclear. V was pared by 1 base and J by 0 bases, with 13 bases between. Germline assignment: CDR1 SNHLY and CDR2 FYNNEI. The CDR3 is 16 residues long. The CDR3 DNA reads TGTGCCAGCAGTGAAGTCCACCGTACGGCCTCCTACGAGCAGTACTTC. Translation: CASSEVHRTASYEQYF.

The chain carries TRBV6-2 or TRBV6-3 and TRBJ1-1; 7 bases are shared with TRBD1. The junction had 2 bases not matched to a gene; V was cut back by 2 bases and J by 2 bases. This CDR3 contains 14 residues. Germline lookup yields CDR1 MNHEY and CDR2 SVGEGT. The CDR3 bases are TGTGCCAGCAGTTACGGGACAGTTAACACTGAAGCTTTCTTT. Translation: CASSYGTVNTEAFF.

The genes are TRBV29-1 and TRBJ1-1, with D tentatively TRBD1 (5 bases). This CDR3 contains 12 residues. The V end lost 6 bases, the J end lost 6 bases, and 14 bases lay between the germline ends. In germline, CDR1 is SQVTM, CDR2 ANQGSEA. Written as DNA, the CDR3 is TGCAGCGTGGGGGGGAGGTTGGCTGAAGCTTTCTTT. This translates into CSVGGRLAEAFF.

This clonotype has a single count. The chain's CDR3 is CASSGGLAEFETQYF. DNA of the CDR3: TGTGCCAGCAGCGGAGGACTAGCGGAATTTGAGACCCAGTACTTC. The V and J genes are TRBV9 and TRBJ2-5; the match to TRBD2 covers 10 bases. The CDR3 is 15 residues long. V lost 3 bases to trimming and J lost 5 bases; unmatched junction nucleotides: 7. Looked up from germline, CDR1 is SGDLS and CDR2 is YYNGEE.

This chain connects TRBV7-2 to TRBJ2-1; TRBD2 matches 9 bases. This CDR3 spans 16 amino acids. Germline CDR1 SGHTA, CDR2 FQGNSA. The V segment lost 1 base and the J segment 2 bases; nucleotides outside the gene matches: 3. CDR3 sequence (DNA): TGTGCCAGCAGCTTAGTGGGCGGGAGGGCCTACAATGAGCAGTTCTTC. It yields the protein CASSLVGGRAYNEQFF.

This clonotype was found once. The chain combines TRBV14 with TRBJ1-2, with 8 bases matching TRBD1. The ends lost 1 base at V and 8 bases at J; junction bases unmatched: 9. The CDR3 contains 15 residues. From germline, CDR1 is SGHDN and CDR2 FVKESK. The CDR3 sequence: CASSQGPAGGKGYTF. The CDR3, as DNA: TGTGCCAGCAGCCAAGGACCCGCAGGGGGCAAAGGCTACACCTTC.

The chain links TRBV12-3 or TRBV12-4 to TRBJ2-5; D is perhaps TRBD2 (6 bases). The DNA end is a closer match to TRBJ2-7, so the J assignment may be wrong. The CDR3 covers 15 residues. CDR3: CASSLGGTGTYEQYF. Here the CDR3 DNA reads TGTGCCAGCAGTTTAGGGGGGACTGGGACCTACGAGCAGTACTTC.

The chain uses TRBV15 and TRBJ2-3; 8 nucleotides agree with TRBD2. The length of the CDR3 is 17 residues. Germline lookup yields CDR1 LNHNV and CDR2 YYDKDF (reference sequence). J was trimmed by 5 bases and V by 5 bases; bases with no gene match: 15. The CDR3 protein is CATSSLPGAGGEDTQYF. The CDR3 DNA follows: TGTGCCACCAGCTCCCTCCCTGGGGCGGGAGGCGAAGATACGCAGTATTTT.

The chain couples TRBV27 to TRBJ1-2; the match to TRBD1 covers 8 bases. V gave up 2 bases and J gave up 7 bases; unmatched junction bases: 12. CDR1 and CDR2 (germline): MNHEY, SMNVEV (reference sequence). The CDR3 runs to 16 residues. The CDR3: CASSLLPPGGSGGYTF. CDR3 bases: TGTGCCAGCAGTTTACTCCCTCCAGGGGGCTCGGGTGGCTACACCTTC.

The rearrangement links TRBV30 to TRBJ1-6, with 11 bases that match TRBD1. V lost 4 bases, J lost 6 bases, and 20 bases stayed unmatched. Germline CDR1 GTSNPN, CDR2 SVGIG (reference sequence). CDR3 size: 20 residues. CDR3 sequence (DNA): TGTGCCTGGAACCCCACGCGGACAGGGGGCCGGGACGGGCTTAATTCACCCCTCCACTTT. It codes for CAWNPTRTGGRDGLNSPLHF.

V is TRBV30 and J is TRBJ1-4, with D unresolved. Germline values: CDR1 GTSNPN, CDR2 SVGIG (reference sequence). Trimming pared 4 bases from V and 2 bases from J, leaving 14 bases between. This CDR3 has 15 amino acids. CDR3 coding DNA: TGTGCCTGGAACACGATTAGGAGGACTAATGAAAAACTGTTTTTT. Encoded protein: CAWNTIRRTNEKLFF.

The chain uses TRBV6-7 and TRBJ2-7; D is unclear. TRBV6-7 is labeled an ORF, and its function is uncertain. Trimming left V 7 bases short and J 6 bases short, with 19 bases between. CDR3 length equals 14 residues. The DNA for the CDR3 is TGTGCCAGCATGGCGAACAGCCCTCCGAGCGAGCAGTACTTC. Amino acids: CASMANSPPSEQYF.

V gene TRBV2 combines with J gene TRBJ2-1; D ambiguous. Germline V gives CDR1 SNHLY, CDR2 FYNNEI. The CDR3 is 13 residues long. V was pared by 7 bases and J by 10 bases, with 17 bases between. In DNA form, the CDR3 reads TGTGCCAGCACCCGGGTCGTCAGACTGGAGCAGTTCTTC. It is translated as CASTRVVRLEQFF. Full variable domain (outside the CDR3, taken from reference TRBV2 and TRBJ2-1): EPEVTQTPSHQVTQMGQEVILRCVPISNHLYFYWYRQILGQKVEFLVSFYNNEISEKSEIFDDQFSVERPDGSNFTLKIRSTKLEDSAMYFCASTRVVRLEQFFGPGTRLTVL.

The rearrangement joins TRBV30 to TRBJ1-1; D remains unclear. CDR3 length equals 15 residues. Germline V CDR1 and CDR2: GTSNPN, SVGIG (reference sequence). Trimming removed 1 base at V and 1 base at J, with 13 bases between. CDR3 residues: CAWSAKTIPNTEAFF. The CDR3, as DNA: TGTGCCTGGAGTGCCAAGACCATACCGAACACTGAAGCTTTCTTT. The full variable domain, rest sourced from reference TRBV30 and TRBJ1-1, is SQTIHQWPATLVQPVGSPLSLECTVEGTSNPNLYWYRQAAGRGLQLLFYSVGIGQISSEVPQNLSASRPQDRQFILSSKKLLLSDSGFYLCAWSAKTIPNTEAFFGQGTRLTVV.

V is TRBV27 and J is TRBJ2-1, with TRBD2 matching over 10 bases. V trimming: 4 bases; J trimming: 11 bases; junction bases outside the gene matches: 8. Germline lookup yields CDR1 MNHEY and CDR2 SMNVEV (reference sequence). The CDR3 sequence is 14 residues long. The CDR3 loop is CASSSLAGLRQQFF. The CDR3 DNA is TGTGCCAGCAGTTCACTAGCGGGGCTGAGGCAGCAGTTCTTC.

The chain has TRBV7-9 and TRBJ1-1; D not certain. CDR3 length: 12 residues. V was pared by 4 bases and J by 2 bases, with 5 bases between. The V gene's germline CDR1 is SEHNR and CDR2 FQNEAQ (reference sequence). This CDR3 is CASSWDNTEAFF. In DNA form, the CDR3 reads TGTGCCAGCAGCTGGGATAACACTGAAGCTTTCTTT.

This rearrangement joins TRBV12-5 to TRBJ2-1; TRBD1 matches 10 bases. Trimming cost V 2 bases and J 8 bases; bases outside gene matches: 6. CDR1 and CDR2 from the germline V gene are LGHNT and FRNRAP. This CDR3 contains 15 residues. CDR3 in DNA: TGTGCTAGTGGTTTGCCCCGACAGGGGGCCGATGAGCAGTTCTTC. This codes for CASGLPRQGADEQFF.

This rearrangement joins TRBV20-1 to TRBJ2-3, with 11 bases that match TRBD2. The V gene's germline CDR1 is DFQATT and CDR2 SNEGSKA (reference sequence). V shed 6 bases and J 7 bases; nucleotides not matched to a gene: 9. There are 14 residues in the CDR3. CDR3 region: CSATGLAGRNTQYF. The CDR3 DNA reads as TGCAGTGCCACAGGACTAGCGGGTCGGAATACGCAGTATTTT.

V gene TRBV20-1 combines with J gene TRBJ2-3, with D possibly TRBD2 on 6 matching bases. V was clipped by 6 bases and J by 7 bases, with 8 bases between them. Germline CDR1 DFQATT, CDR2 SNEGSKA (reference sequence). The CDR3 is 10 residues long. The CDR3 DNA sequence: TGCAGTGCCGCGGGGAATACGCAGTATTTT. Translating it yields CSAAGNTQYF.

The chain links TRBV20-1 to TRBJ1-5; 8 positions match TRBD1. The junction had 10 bases not matched to a gene; V was cut back by 6 bases and J by 3 bases. The CDR3 consists of 15 residues. Germline assignment: CDR1 DFQATT and CDR2 SNEGSKA (reference sequence). CDR3 protein: CSAGTGTGTNQPQHF. CDR3 nucleotides: TGCAGTGCCGGAACCGGGACAGGCACCAATCAGCCCCAGCATTTT.

V is TRBV29-1 and J is TRBJ2-5, with TRBD1 identical over 9 bases. The V segment lost 6 bases and the J segment 5 bases; nucleotides outside the gene matches: 7. Germline V gene data show CDR1 as SQVTM and CDR2 as ANQGSEA. The CDR3 sequence is 13 residues long. DNA for the CDR3: TGCAGCGTCGGGAAGACAGGGGGGGAGACCCAGTACTTC. Protein sequence: CSVGKTGGETQYF.

This clonotype was counted between two and nine times. This chain links TRBV3-1 with TRBJ2-5; D gene uncertain. This CDR3 region has 11 residues. CDR1 LGHDT and CDR2 YNNKEL come from the germline V gene (reference sequence). V was pared by 3 bases and J by 4 bases, with 3 bases between. CDR3 loop: CASSQRETQYF. In DNA form, the CDR3 reads TGTGCCAGCAGCCAGCGAGAGACCCAGTACTTC.

This chain connects TRBV2 to TRBJ1-1; 11 bases are a match to TRBD1. Germline V gene data show CDR1 as SNHLY and CDR2 as FYNNEI. CDR3 length equals 16 residues. After removal of 7 bases from V and 5 bases from J, the junction contained 12 bases not matched to a gene. CDR3 amino acids: CASTFPHGTGGTEAFF. The CDR3 region has the DNA TGTGCCAGCACCTTCCCACACGGGACAGGGGGTACTGAAGCTTTCTTT. Full variable domain (rest looked up from reference TRBV2 and TRBJ1-1): EPEVTQTPSHQVTQMGQEVILRCVPISNHLYFYWYRQILGQKVEFLVSFYNNEISEKSEIFDDQFSVERPDGSNFTLKIRSTKLEDSAMYFCASTFPHGTGGTEAFFGQGTRLTVV.

The chain employs TRBV29-1 and TRBJ2-3; D remains unclear. Trimming took off 1 base at V and 1 base at J, with 6 bases between the two ends. In germline, CDR1 is SQVTM, CDR2 ANQGSEA. The CDR3 is 13 amino acids. Written as DNA, the CDR3 is TGCAGCGTTGAAGCGGGCGGCACAGATACGCAGTATTTT. Translating it yields CSVEAGGTDTQYF.

This chain's CDR3 is CASSVYGAGGYTF. As DNA, the CDR3 is TGTGCCAGCAGTGTATATGGGGCGGGTGGCTACACCTTC. V usage is TRBV2 and J usage is TRBJ1-2, with D perhaps matching TRBD1 (5 bases). V was trimmed by 4 bases and J by 7 bases, leaving 13 bases between them. Germline values: CDR1 SNHLY, CDR2 FYNNEI. This CDR3 has 13 amino acids.

V gene TRBV12-3 or TRBV12-4 combines with J gene TRBJ2-6; D uncertain. This CDR3 spans 14 amino acids. V dropped 5 bases and J dropped 0 bases, with 5 bases sitting between them. CDR3 bases: TGTGCCAGCAGTCCCCCCTCTGGGGCCAACGTCCTGACTTTC. This encodes CASSPPSGANVLTF.

The chain combines TRBV6-6 with TRBJ2-3; 9 bases map to TRBD1. Trimming took 1 base from V and 4 from J; bases not matched to a gene: 6. Germline CDR1 is MNHNY and CDR2 is SVGAGI (reference sequence). The CDR3 runs 16 residues. For the CDR3, the DNA is TGTGCCAGCAGTTACTTTCGACAGGGGGAAGCAGATACGCAGTATTTT. Translating it yields CASSYFRQGEADTQYF.

The rearrangement links TRBV2 to TRBJ2-5; 8 bases match TRBD1. Germline values: CDR1 SNHLY, CDR2 FYNNEI. V lost 5 bases, J lost 4 bases, and 9 bases stayed unmatched. The CDR3 totals 15 residues. CDR3 in DNA: TGTGCCAGCAGTACAATCGGACAGGGCGGAGAGACCCAGTACTTC. It is translated as CASSTIGQGGETQYF.

The chain combines TRBV6-5 with TRBJ2-7, with D possibly being TRBD1 (5 bases). Germline V lookup: CDR1 MNHEY, CDR2 SVGAGI. This CDR3 is built from 14 residues. Trimming left V 6 bases short and J 3 bases short, with 15 bases between. The DNA of the CDR3 is TGTGCCAGCAGCCCCAGGGCTTCTGACTACGAGCAGTACTTC. Translating it yields CASSPRASDYEQYF.

This chain joins TRBV30 and TRBJ2-1, with D perhaps matching TRBD2 (6 bases). CDR3 length equals 15 residues. V was cut by 2 bases and J by 1 base, with 12 bases left in between. Germline V CDR1 and CDR2: GTSNPN, SVGIG (reference sequence). The chain's CDR3 is CAWSSWRGSYNEQFF. The DNA of the CDR3 is TGTGCCTGGAGTTCTTGGAGGGGATCCTACAATGAGCAGTTCTTC.